These T cell receptor beta chains were read from a single sample in a study of pediatric ulcerative colitis. TCRdb's table, derived via immunoSEQ multiplex PCR, lists solely in-frame clones and lacks some. The data contain approximately 32,000 clones, about four fifths of them seen just once; the ten biggest clones take up 3.5% to 4.5%. Sequenced: blood. The source is a boy aged 5-17 years with severe ulcerative colitis. Both conserved end residues are part of each CDR3. The D gene is left open where the match is weak. Expanded clones get a size class; other rows say once, few or many, or leave the size out.

d_gene: TRBD2; j_gene: TRBJ2-3; v_gene: TRBV5-1; abundance: .; CDR3nt: TGCGCCAGCAGCCCGCCGCGGGGGGGCCTTACAGATACGCAGTATTTT; CDR3aa: CASSPPRGGLTDTQYF
d_gene: .; j_gene: TRBJ2-5; v_gene: TRBV30; abundance: .; CDR3nt: TGTGCCTGCCCCTTCGGAGGCAGGACCCAGTACTTC; CDR3aa: CACPFGGRTQYF
d_gene: .; j_gene: TRBJ2-7; v_gene: TRBV7-3; abundance: .; CDR3nt: TGTGCCAGCAGCTTAACAGGGGCCCAGAGCTCCTACGAGCAGTACTTC; CDR3aa: CASSLTGAQSSYEQYF
d_gene: .; j_gene: TRBJ2-3; v_gene: TRBV11-3; abundance: .; CDR3nt: TGTGCCAGCAGCTTAGGAGGCGGGGTGATCACAGATACGCAGTATTTT; CDR3aa: CASSLGGGVITDTQYF
d_gene: TRBD1; j_gene: TRBJ1-2; v_gene: TRBV4-3; abundance: few; CDR3nt: TGCGCCAGCAGCCAAATACAGGGGTCTTCTGGCTACACCTTC; CDR3aa: CASSQIQGSSGYTF
d_gene: .; j_gene: TRBJ1-1; v_gene: TRBV6-1; abundance: .; CDR3nt: TGTGCCAGCAGTAAAGGGGGTACTGAAGCTTTCTTT; CDR3aa: CASSKGGTEAFF
d_gene: .; j_gene: TRBJ1-3; v_gene: TRBV18; abundance: .; CDR3nt: TGTGCCAGCTCACGGGACATCCGACTCTTTTGGGACTCTGGAAACACCATATATTTT; CDR3aa: CASSRDIRLFWDSGNTIYF
d_gene: TRBD2; j_gene: TRBJ2-3; v_gene: TRBV6-1; abundance: .; CDR3nt: TGTGCCAGCAGTGAAGAAGCGGGGTCCACAGATACGCAGTATTTT; CDR3aa: CASSEEAGSTDTQYF
d_gene: .; j_gene: TRBJ1-2; v_gene: TRBV6-5; abundance: .; CDR3nt: TGTGCCAGCAGCCTTCCAGGGACGGGCTATGGCTACACCTTC; CDR3aa: CASSLPGTGYGYTF
d_gene: TRBD1; j_gene: TRBJ1-1; v_gene: TRBV29-1; abundance: .; CDR3nt: TGCAGCGTTGATTCCGGGACAGGGTACACTGAAGCTTTCTTT; CDR3aa: CSVDSGTGYTEAFF
d_gene: TRBD1; j_gene: TRBJ2-1; v_gene: TRBV30; abundance: .; CDR3nt: TGTGCCTGCTCGGGACAGCTCCCTATCTACAATGAGCAGTTCTTC; CDR3aa: CACSGQLPIYNEQFF
d_gene: TRBD1; j_gene: TRBJ1-1; v_gene: TRBV6-6; abundance: .; CDR3nt: TGTGCCAGCAGATCGACAGGGGTGATGTCTGAAGCTTTCTTT; CDR3aa: CASRSTGVMSEAFF
d_gene: TRBD1; j_gene: TRBJ1-1; v_gene: TRBV2; abundance: .; CDR3nt: TGTGCCAGCAGACAGGGGCCCGCTTCGAACACTGAAGCTTTCTTT; CDR3aa: CASRQGPASNTEAFF
d_gene: .; j_gene: TRBJ1-1; v_gene: TRBV14; abundance: .; CDR3nt: TGTGCCAGCAGCCAAACAGACAGAGTGAACACTGAAGCTTTCTTT; CDR3aa: CASSQTDRVNTEAFF
d_gene: .; j_gene: TRBJ2-2; v_gene: TRBV9; abundance: .; CDR3nt: TGTGCCAGCAGCGTGGGGGGCGTGAACACCGGGGAGCTGTTTTTT; CDR3aa: CASSVGGVNTGELFF
d_gene: TRBD2; j_gene: TRBJ2-7; v_gene: TRBV27; abundance: .; CDR3nt: TGTGCCAGCAGTTTATCTGGTCTAGCGGGGAAATACGAGCAGTACTTC; CDR3aa: CASSLSGLAGKYEQYF
d_gene: TRBD1; j_gene: TRBJ2-1; v_gene: TRBV13; abundance: .; CDR3nt: TGTGCCAGCAGCTCTTGGGACAGGGCCCTCCCGGGATACAATGAGCAGTTCTTC; CDR3aa: CASSSWDRALPGYNEQFF
d_gene: .; j_gene: TRBJ1-3; v_gene: TRBV9; abundance: .; CDR3nt: TGTGCCAGCAGCTCTGGCGGGGACTCTGGAAACACCATATATTTT; CDR3aa: CASSSGGDSGNTIYF
d_gene: TRBD1; j_gene: TRBJ1-2; v_gene: TRBV27; abundance: .; CDR3nt: TGTGCCAGCAGTTCCGGGACAGGGGTCCACTATGGCTACACCTTC; CDR3aa: CASSSGTGVHYGYTF
d_gene: TRBD1; j_gene: TRBJ2-7; v_gene: TRBV27; abundance: .; CDR3nt: TGTGCCAGCAGTTTAGGGACAGCTCCCTACGAGCAGTACTTC; CDR3aa: CASSLGTAPYEQYF
d_gene: .; j_gene: TRBJ2-7; v_gene: TRBV12-2; abundance: .; CDR3nt: TGTGCAAGTCGCTTGGGAGATGAACTGGGTCGCAGCTCCTACGAGCAGTACTTC; CDR3aa: CASRLGDELGRSSYEQYF
d_gene: .; j_gene: TRBJ2-1; v_gene: TRBV5-6; abundance: .; CDR3nt: TGTGCCAGCAGCTTGGTAGGGGAGGATGAGCAGTTCTTC; CDR3aa: CASSLVGEDEQFF
d_gene: .; j_gene: TRBJ1-1; v_gene: TRBV4-3; abundance: .; CDR3nt: TGCGCCAGCAGCCAAAGGGAGGCGGGAGCGAACACTGAAGCTTTCTTT; CDR3aa: CASSQREAGANTEAFF
d_gene: TRBD2; j_gene: TRBJ2-5; v_gene: TRBV15; abundance: .; CDR3nt: TGTGCCACCAGCAGACGTCTAGCGGACCAAGAGACCCAGTACTTC; CDR3aa: CATSRRLADQETQYF
d_gene: .; j_gene: TRBJ1-2; v_gene: TRBV29-1; abundance: .; CDR3nt: TGCAGCGTTGAGCACGGGGCGTATGGCTACACCTTC; CDR3aa: CSVEHGAYGYTF
d_gene: .; j_gene: TRBJ2-2; v_gene: TRBV21-1; abundance: .; CDR3nt: TGTGCCAGCAGCGCTCGGAACACCGGGGAGCTGTTTTTT; CDR3aa: CASSARNTGELFF
d_gene: .; j_gene: TRBJ2-2; v_gene: TRBV19; abundance: .; CDR3nt: TGTGCCAGTAGTATAGTTTCAGGGGCCAACACCGGGGAGCTGTTTTTT; CDR3aa: CASSIVSGANTGELFF
d_gene: .; j_gene: TRBJ2-3; v_gene: TRBV6-1; abundance: .; CDR3nt: TGTGCCAGCAGGTGGGATACGCAGTATTTT; CDR3aa: CASRWDTQYF
d_gene: TRBD2; j_gene: TRBJ2-5; v_gene: TRBV6-1; abundance: .; CDR3nt: TGTGCCAGCAGGACTAGCGAGTGGGAGACCCAGTACTTC; CDR3aa: CASRTSEWETQYF
d_gene: TRBD1; j_gene: TRBJ1-3; v_gene: TRBV30; abundance: .; CDR3nt: TGTGCCTGGAGTGAGAGACAGGGGAACACCATATATTTT; CDR3aa: CAWSERQGNTIYF
d_gene: TRBD2; j_gene: TRBJ2-1; v_gene: TRBV29-1; abundance: .; CDR3nt: TGCAGCGTTGAAGGGCGGGGGGCTGCCAATGAGCAGTTCTTC; CDR3aa: CSVEGRGAANEQFF
d_gene: .; j_gene: TRBJ1-5; v_gene: TRBV7-9; abundance: .; CDR3nt: TGTGCCAGCAGCTTAAGCTCCACCGGGGGCACCTATAGCAATCAGCCCCAGCATTTT; CDR3aa: CASSLSSTGGTYSNQPQHF
d_gene: .; j_gene: TRBJ1-4; v_gene: TRBV6-6; abundance: .; CDR3nt: TGTGCCAGCAGTTCGACGGGGAGGAATGAAAAACTGTTTTTT; CDR3aa: CASSSTGRNEKLFF
d_gene: .; j_gene: TRBJ2-5; v_gene: TRBV6-5; abundance: .; CDR3nt: TGTGCCAGCAGTTACGGCGTCGGGGAGACCCAGTACTTC; CDR3aa: CASSYGVGETQYF
d_gene: .; j_gene: TRBJ1-5; v_gene: TRBV7-2; abundance: .; CDR3nt: TGTGCCAGCAGCTTAGCCGGGGGGGGAAGTCAGCCCCAGCATTTT; CDR3aa: CASSLAGGGSQPQHF
d_gene: .; j_gene: TRBJ1-3; v_gene: TRBV2; abundance: few; CDR3nt: TGTGCCAGCACGGGCTCTGGAAACACCATATATTTT; CDR3aa: CASTGSGNTIYF
d_gene: TRBD1; j_gene: TRBJ1-2; v_gene: TRBV4-1; abundance: .; CDR3nt: TGCGCCAGCAGCCTTGGGGACAGCCCACTTAACTATGGCTACACCTTC; CDR3aa: CASSLGDSPLNYGYTF
d_gene: .; j_gene: TRBJ2-1; v_gene: TRBV28; abundance: once; CDR3nt: TGTGCCAGCAGTTCGCCACCTACAGGGCTTTGGTCCTACAATGAGCAGTTCTTC; CDR3aa: CASSSPPTGLWSYNEQFF
d_gene: TRBD1; j_gene: TRBJ1-2; v_gene: TRBV20-1; abundance: few; CDR3nt: TGCAGTAGTGGGACAGGGTCCGGCTACACCTTC; CDR3aa: CSSGTGSGYTF
d_gene: TRBD2; j_gene: TRBJ2-3; v_gene: TRBV10-1; abundance: .; CDR3nt: TGCGCCAGCAGTGAACTAGCGGGGAGCACAGATACGCAGTATTTT; CDR3aa: CASSELAGSTDTQYF
d_gene: TRBD2; j_gene: TRBJ2-7; v_gene: TRBV5-4; abundance: .; CDR3nt: TGTGCCAGCAGCTTGAGTTTTGGGCGGGGGGATTACTACGAGCAGTACTTC; CDR3aa: CASSLSFGRGDYYEQYF
d_gene: TRBD1; j_gene: TRBJ2-7; v_gene: TRBV2; abundance: few; CDR3nt: TGTGCCAGCAGTGAGGGGACAGGTCCCTCCTACGAGCAGTACTTC; CDR3aa: CASSEGTGPSYEQYF
d_gene: TRBD2; j_gene: TRBJ2-3; v_gene: TRBV7-3; abundance: once; CDR3nt: TGTGCCAGCAGCTTATGGGGGGGACTGAGCACAGATACGCAGTATTTT; CDR3aa: CASSLWGGLSTDTQYF
d_gene: .; j_gene: TRBJ1-2; v_gene: TRBV7-9; abundance: .; CDR3nt: TGTGCCAGCAGCCACAAATATGGCCCTTCCTATGGCTACACCTTC; CDR3aa: CASSHKYGPSYGYTF
d_gene: TRBD1; j_gene: TRBJ1-1; v_gene: TRBV6-5; abundance: .; CDR3nt: TGTGCCAGCAGTTACCCGGGGACAGAGAACACTGAAGCTTTCTTT; CDR3aa: CASSYPGTENTEAFF
d_gene: .; j_gene: TRBJ2-3; v_gene: TRBV6-4; abundance: .; CDR3nt: TGTGCCAGCAGCGGGGGATCACACGATACGCAGTATTTT; CDR3aa: CASSGGSHDTQYF
d_gene: TRBD2; j_gene: TRBJ2-7; v_gene: TRBV9; abundance: .; CDR3nt: TGTGCCAGCAGCGTAGGAGTAGCGGGGGGGAACGAGCAGTACTTC; CDR3aa: CASSVGVAGGNEQYF
d_gene: .; j_gene: TRBJ1-1; v_gene: TRBV19; abundance: .; CDR3nt: TGTGCCAGTAGTATGGAAGGGGCTCCATCATATGCTTTCTTT; CDR3aa: CASSMEGAPSYAFF
d_gene: TRBD1; j_gene: TRBJ1-6; v_gene: TRBV7-2; abundance: few; CDR3nt: TGTGCCAGCAGCTTAGGGGACAGGGTTAAATCACCCCTCCACTTT; CDR3aa: CASSLGDRVKSPLHF
d_gene: .; j_gene: TRBJ2-5; v_gene: TRBV6-1; abundance: .; CDR3nt: TGTGCCAGCAATCTAGCTGGTAGGGAGACCCAGTACTTC; CDR3aa: CASNLAGRETQYF
d_gene: .; j_gene: TRBJ2-3; v_gene: TRBV29-1; abundance: .; CDR3nt: TGCAGCGGGGAACTAAGCCCAGATACGCAGTATTTT; CDR3aa: CSGELSPDTQYF
d_gene: .; j_gene: TRBJ2-7; v_gene: TRBV4-3; abundance: .; CDR3nt: TGCGCCAGCAGCCAAGATGTGGGGGGCTCCTACGAGCAGTACTTC; CDR3aa: CASSQDVGGSYEQYF
d_gene: .; j_gene: TRBJ2-5; v_gene: TRBV2; abundance: .; CDR3nt: TGTGCCAGCAGTCTGCAGGGTTGGGAGACCCAGTACTTC; CDR3aa: CASSLQGWETQYF
d_gene: .; j_gene: TRBJ2-7; v_gene: TRBV7-2; abundance: .; CDR3nt: TGTGCCAGCAGCTCAAAGTACGAGCAGTACTTC; CDR3aa: CASSSKYEQYF
d_gene: .; j_gene: TRBJ2-3; v_gene: TRBV5-8; abundance: .; CDR3nt: TGTGCCAGCAGCTTTCTATACAGGGTTTATGCTGGCACAGATACGCAGTATTTT; CDR3aa: CASSFLYRVYAGTDTQYF
d_gene: TRBD1; j_gene: TRBJ1-2; v_gene: TRBV6-1; abundance: .; CDR3nt: TGTGCCGGGCACCGGGACAGGGCAGGTGGCTACACCTTC; CDR3aa: CAGHRDRAGGYTF
d_gene: TRBD2; j_gene: TRBJ2-7; v_gene: TRBV4-1; abundance: .; CDR3nt: TGCGCCAGCAGCCAGGTCGGGGGGGCAGGCGAGCAGTACTTC; CDR3aa: CASSQVGGAGEQYF
d_gene: TRBD1; j_gene: TRBJ2-1; v_gene: TRBV7-9; abundance: .; CDR3nt: TGTGCCAGCAGCCGACAGGGGGTGAAACTCAATGAGCAGTTCTTC; CDR3aa: CASSRQGVKLNEQFF
d_gene: TRBD1; j_gene: TRBJ1-1; v_gene: TRBV5-5; abundance: few; CDR3nt: TGTGCCAGCAGCTGGGGACAGGAGAACACTGAAGCTTTCTTT; CDR3aa: CASSWGQENTEAFF